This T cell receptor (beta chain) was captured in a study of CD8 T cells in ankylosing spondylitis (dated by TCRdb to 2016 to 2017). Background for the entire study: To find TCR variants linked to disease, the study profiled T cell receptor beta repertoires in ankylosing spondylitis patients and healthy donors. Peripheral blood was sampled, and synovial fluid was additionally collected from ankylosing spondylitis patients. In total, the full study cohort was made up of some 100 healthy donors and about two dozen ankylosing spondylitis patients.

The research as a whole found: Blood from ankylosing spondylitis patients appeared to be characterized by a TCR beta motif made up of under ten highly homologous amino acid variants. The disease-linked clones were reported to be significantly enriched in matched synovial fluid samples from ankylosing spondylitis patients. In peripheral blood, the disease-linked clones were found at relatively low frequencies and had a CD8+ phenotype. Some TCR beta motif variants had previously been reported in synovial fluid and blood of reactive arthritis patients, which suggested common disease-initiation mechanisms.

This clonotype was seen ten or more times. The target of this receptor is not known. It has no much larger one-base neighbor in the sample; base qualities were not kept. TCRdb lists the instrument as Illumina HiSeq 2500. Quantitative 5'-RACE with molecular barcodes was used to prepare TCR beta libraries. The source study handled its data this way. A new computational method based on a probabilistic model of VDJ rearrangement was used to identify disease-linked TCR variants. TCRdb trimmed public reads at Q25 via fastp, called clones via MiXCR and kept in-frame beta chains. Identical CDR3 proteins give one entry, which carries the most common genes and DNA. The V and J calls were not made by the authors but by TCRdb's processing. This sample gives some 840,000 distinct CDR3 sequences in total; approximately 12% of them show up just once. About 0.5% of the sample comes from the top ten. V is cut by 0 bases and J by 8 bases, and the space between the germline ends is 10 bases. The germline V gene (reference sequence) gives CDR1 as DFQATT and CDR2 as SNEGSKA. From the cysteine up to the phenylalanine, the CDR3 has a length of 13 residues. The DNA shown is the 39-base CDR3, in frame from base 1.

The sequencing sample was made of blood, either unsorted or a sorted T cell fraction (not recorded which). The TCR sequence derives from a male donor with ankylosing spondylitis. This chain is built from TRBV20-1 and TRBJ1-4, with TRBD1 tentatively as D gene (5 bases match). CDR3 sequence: CSARDQGGEKLFF. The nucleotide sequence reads TGCAGTGCTAGAGACCAGGGTGGCGAAAAACTGTTTTTT.